A selection of T cell receptor beta chains follows, all from one sample in a study of blood T cell repertoires in COVID-19. Profiling relied on immunoSEQ multiplex PCR, and the TCRdb table lists in-frame clones only, not all of them. The table lists about 480,000 clones, 70% to 90% of them singletons. Material for sequencing was PBMCs or T cells enriched from blood (not recorded which). Every receptor here comes from a woman between 18 and 29 years old with acute COVID-19. Each CDR3 is given with its conserved first and last residue. A D gene is named only where the DNA matches it firmly. Clone size is given for some rows only: seen once, a few or many times, or a class if the clone is expanded.

16,TRBJ2-7,NA,TRBV7-9,few,CASSLGGTLSSYEQYF,TGTGCCAGCAGCTTAGGGGGGACTTTAAGCTCCTACGAGCAGTACTTC
16,TRBJ2-7,NA,TRBV11-2,NA,CASTPGLYMGSYEQYF,TGTGCCAGCACCCCGGGACTGTACATGGGTAGCTACGAGCAGTACTTC
16,TRBJ1-2,NA,TRBV3-1/TRBV3-2,NA,CASSQAQEGGGYGYTF,TGTGCCAGCAGCCAAGCTCAAGAGGGCGGAGGCTATGGCTACACCTTC
14,TRBJ1-1,NA,TRBV18,few,CASSPLQGNTEAFF,TGTGCCAGCTCACCATTGCAGGGGAACACTGAAGCTTTCTTT
16,TRBJ2-1,TRBD2,TRBV3-1/TRBV3-2,NA,CASSRLSGGAVNEQFF,TGTGCCAGCAGCCGACTTAGCGGGGGGGCCGTTAATGAGCAGTTCTTC
17,TRBJ1-4,NA,TRBV14,NA,CASSRVSQTEINEKLFF,TGTGCCAGCAGCCGGGTAAGCCAGACGGAGATTAATGAAAAACTGTTTTTT
13,TRBJ1-1,NA,TRBV12-3/TRBV12-4,NA,CASSFSDNTEAFF,TGTGCCAGCAGTTTTTCAGATAACACTGAAGCTTTCTTT
12,TRBJ2-1,NA,TRBV10-1,NA,CASSDQYNEQFF,TGCGCCAGCAGTGATCAGTACAATGAGCAGTTCTTC
15,TRBJ2-2,NA,TRBV6-2/TRBV6-3,NA,CASSYGTFHTGELFF,TGTGCCAGCAGTTACGGGACTTTCCACACCGGGGAGCTGTTTTTT
15,TRBJ2-2,NA,TRBV6-5,NA,CASKGRPISAGELFF,TGTGCCAGCAAGGGGCGGCCCATCTCGGCCGGGGAGCTGTTTTTT
13,TRBJ1-1,NA,TRBV29-1,NA,CSVAGIENTEAFF,TGCAGCGTGGCGGGGATCGAGAACACTGAAGCTTTCTTT
15,TRBJ2-1,NA,TRBV7-2,NA,CASSGGTGAYNEQFF,TGTGCCAGCAGCGGCGGGACTGGGGCGTACAATGAGCAGTTCTTC
15,TRBJ2-1,TRBD2,TRBV3-1/TRBV3-2,NA,CASSQDRLPRGGQFF,TGTGCCAGCAGCCAAGATCGGCTACCACGCGGGGGGCAGTTCTTC
13,TRBJ1-3,TRBD1,TRBV4-3,few,CASSPGQGNTIYF,TGCGCCAGCAGTCCGGGACAGGGAAACACCATATATTTT
13,TRBJ1-1,TRBD1,TRBV29-1,once,CSGDRGQGTEAFF,TGCAGCGGGGACAGGGGGCAGGGAACTGAAGCTTTCTTT
13,TRBJ1-1,NA,TRBV6-2/TRBV6-3,NA,CASSLQVNTEAFF,TGTGCCAGCAGTTTACAGGTGAACACTGAAGCTTTCTTT
14,TRBJ1-1,NA,TRBV10-3,NA,CAISVGGGNTEAFF,TGTGCCATCAGTGTTGGTGGCGGCAACACTGAAGCTTTCTTT
15,TRBJ1-2,NA,TRBV11-2,NA,CASSLKGPTNYGYTF,TGTGCCAGCAGCTTGAAGGGGCCGACTAACTATGGCTACACCTTC
14,TRBJ2-7,TRBD1,TRBV5-4,NA,CASSLGQGATSLYF,TGTGCCAGCAGCTTGGGACAGGGGGCTACAAGTCTGTACTTC
15,TRBJ2-3,NA,TRBV10-3,NA,CAISGSRTNTDTQYF,TGTGCCATCAGTGGGAGTAGAACCAACACAGATACGCAGTATTTT
13,TRBJ1-2,NA,TRBV7-9,NA,CASSLGGGNGYTF,TGTGCCAGCAGCTTAGGGGGGGGCAATGGCTACACCTTC
16,TRBJ1-2,NA,TRBV7-2,NA,CASSLGGTPGTYGYTF,TGTGCCAGCAGCTTAGGAGGGACACCGGGGACCTATGGCTACACCTTC
12,TRBJ1-1,NA,TRBV3-1/TRBV3-2,NA,CASSHRNTEAFF,TGTGCCAGCAGCCACAGGAACACTGAAGCTTTCTTT
13,TRBJ1-2,NA,TRBV28,NA,CASNLSGFYGYTF,TGTGCCAGCAATCTCTCGGGTTTCTATGGCTACACCTTC
13,TRBJ2-7,NA,TRBV5-6,NA,CASSRLTTYEQYF,TGTGCCAGCAGCCGACTAACCACCTACGAGCAGTACTTC
16,TRBJ2-1,NA,TRBV25-1,NA,CASSDQKDRPYNEQFF,TGTGCCAGCAGTGACCAGAAGGACAGACCTTACAATGAGCAGTTCTTC
16,TRBJ2-3,TRBD2,TRBV28,NA,CASSWTSGTSTDTQYF,TGTGCCAGCAGTTGGACTAGCGGGACCAGCACAGATACGCAGTATTTT
17,TRBJ2-2,NA,TRBV5-6,NA,CASSPIVLGADTGELFF,TGTGCCAGCAGCCCCATCGTATTAGGGGCGGACACCGGGGAGCTGTTTTTT
10,TRBJ2-5,NA,TRBV27,NA,CASTEETQYF,TGTGCCAGCACAGAAGAGACCCAGTACTTC
13,TRBJ1-1,NA,TRBV7-9,few,CASSLIQAGEAFF,TGTGCCAGCAGCTTAATTCAAGCAGGTGAAGCTTTCTTT
16,TRBJ2-1,NA,TRBV7-2,few,CASSLAILQGANEQFF,TGTGCCAGCAGCTTAGCCATCCTACAGGGTGCCAATGAGCAGTTCTTC
17,TRBJ1-4,TRBD1,TRBV4-2,NA,CASSQASGQGAWEKLFF,TGTGCCAGCAGCCAAGCTTCGGGACAGGGGGCTTGGGAAAAACTGTTTTTT
14,TRBJ2-7,NA,TRBV27,NA,CASSLTFGSYEQYF,TGTGCCAGCAGTTTAACCTTCGGGTCCTACGAGCAGTACTTC
15,TRBJ2-3,TRBD1,TRBV9,NA,CASSVQGAYYDTQYF,TGTGCCAGCAGCGTACAGGGGGCATATTACGATACGCAGTATTTT
15,TRBJ1-5,NA,TRBV28,few,CASSPSVGHNQPQHF,TGTGCCAGCAGTCCCTCCGTGGGCCACAATCAGCCCCAGCATTTT
14,TRBJ1-1,TRBD1,TRBV5-1,NA,CASSWTGGLAEAFF,TGCGCCAGCAGCTGGACAGGGGGTCTCGCTGAAGCTTTCTTT
15,TRBJ1-1,NA,TRBV21-1,NA,CASSYRDRRINEAFF,TGTGCCAGCAGCTACCGGGACAGGAGAATAAATGAAGCTTTCTTT
12,TRBJ1-2,NA,TRBV28,NA,CASSLKGVGYTF,TGTGCCAGCAGTTTGAAGGGAGTCGGCTACACCTTC
11,TRBJ2-5,TRBD1,TRBV2,NA,CAPDRDETQYF,TGTGCCCCCGACAGGGACGAGACCCAGTACTTC
13,TRBJ1-5,NA,TRBV28,NA,CASSLWGDQPQHF,TGTGCCAGCAGTTTGTGGGGGGACCAGCCCCAGCATTTT
13,TRBJ1-1,NA,TRBV3-1/TRBV3-2,NA,CASSLQMNTEAFF,TGTGCCAGCAGCCTACAGATGAACACTGAAGCTTTCTTT
14,TRBJ2-3,TRBD2,TRBV2,NA,CASNLAGVTDTQYF,TGTGCCAGCAATCTAGCGGGGGTCACAGATACGCAGTATTTT
15,TRBJ2-7,TRBD1,TRBV9,NA,CASSAQGSIPYEQYF,TGTGCCAGCAGCGCACAGGGGAGCATTCCCTACGAGCAGTACTTC
13,TRBJ1-1,TRBD1,TRBV30,NA,CAWGQGLNTEAFF,TGTGCCTGGGGACAGGGGTTGAACACTGAAGCTTTCTTT
14,TRBJ2-1,NA,TRBV5-1,NA,CASSPPLGANEQFF,TGCGCCAGCAGCCCTCCCCTGGGGGCGAATGAGCAGTTCTTC
15,TRBJ2-7,NA,TRBV11-2,NA,CASSLDHLTAYEQYF,TGTGCCAGCAGCTTAGATCATCTTACAGCTTACGAGCAGTACTTC
15,TRBJ2-7,TRBD2,TRBV19,NA,CASSMASAGAYEQYF,TGTGCCAGTAGTATGGCGTCGGCGGGAGCCTACGAGCAGTACTTC
12,TRBJ1-6,NA,TRBV19,NA,CASSKSDSPLHF,TGTGCCAGTAGCAAAAGCGATTCACCCCTCCACTTT
11,TRBJ1-2,NA,TRBV29-1,NA,CSVQSLYGYTF,TGCAGCGTCCAGTCTCTCTATGGCTACACCTTC
13,TRBJ1-5,NA,TRBV4-1,once,CASSQEGGITQHF,TGCGCCAGCAGCCAAGAGGGGGGAATTACCCAGCATTTT
13,TRBJ1-2,NA,TRBV29-1,once,CSVPNQVDYGYTF,TGCAGCGTTCCGAATCAGGTCGACTATGGCTACACCTTC
17,TRBJ2-1,TRBD2,TRBV28,NA,CASSTTSGRGGKNEQFF,TGTGCCAGCAGCACGACTAGCGGGAGGGGGGGGAAAAATGAGCAGTTCTTC
16,TRBJ2-7,NA,TRBV15,NA,CATSRDLWGGGSEQYF,TGTGCCACCAGCAGAGATTTGTGGGGCGGTGGTTCCGAGCAGTACTTC
15,TRBJ2-3,TRBD2,TRBV4-2,NA,CASSRTGTNTDTQYF,TGTGCCAGCAGCCGAACCGGGACTAACACAGATACGCAGTATTTT
16,TRBJ2-1,NA,TRBV19,NA,CASSADIIKLYNEQFF,TGTGCCAGTAGTGCCGACATAATAAAACTCTACAATGAGCAGTTCTTC
13,TRBJ1-5,NA,TRBV11-2,NA,CASSLDRNQPQHF,TGTGCCAGCAGCTTAGACAGGAATCAGCCCCAGCATTTT
14,TRBJ2-1,TRBD2,TRBV5-1,once,CASRSSGDYNEQFF,TGCGCCAGCCGCTCTAGCGGGGACTACAATGAGCAGTTCTTC
15,TRBJ2-7,NA,TRBV18,NA,CASSPSQTGGHEQYF,TGTGCCAGCTCACCCTCCCAAACGGGTGGCCACGAGCAGTACTTC